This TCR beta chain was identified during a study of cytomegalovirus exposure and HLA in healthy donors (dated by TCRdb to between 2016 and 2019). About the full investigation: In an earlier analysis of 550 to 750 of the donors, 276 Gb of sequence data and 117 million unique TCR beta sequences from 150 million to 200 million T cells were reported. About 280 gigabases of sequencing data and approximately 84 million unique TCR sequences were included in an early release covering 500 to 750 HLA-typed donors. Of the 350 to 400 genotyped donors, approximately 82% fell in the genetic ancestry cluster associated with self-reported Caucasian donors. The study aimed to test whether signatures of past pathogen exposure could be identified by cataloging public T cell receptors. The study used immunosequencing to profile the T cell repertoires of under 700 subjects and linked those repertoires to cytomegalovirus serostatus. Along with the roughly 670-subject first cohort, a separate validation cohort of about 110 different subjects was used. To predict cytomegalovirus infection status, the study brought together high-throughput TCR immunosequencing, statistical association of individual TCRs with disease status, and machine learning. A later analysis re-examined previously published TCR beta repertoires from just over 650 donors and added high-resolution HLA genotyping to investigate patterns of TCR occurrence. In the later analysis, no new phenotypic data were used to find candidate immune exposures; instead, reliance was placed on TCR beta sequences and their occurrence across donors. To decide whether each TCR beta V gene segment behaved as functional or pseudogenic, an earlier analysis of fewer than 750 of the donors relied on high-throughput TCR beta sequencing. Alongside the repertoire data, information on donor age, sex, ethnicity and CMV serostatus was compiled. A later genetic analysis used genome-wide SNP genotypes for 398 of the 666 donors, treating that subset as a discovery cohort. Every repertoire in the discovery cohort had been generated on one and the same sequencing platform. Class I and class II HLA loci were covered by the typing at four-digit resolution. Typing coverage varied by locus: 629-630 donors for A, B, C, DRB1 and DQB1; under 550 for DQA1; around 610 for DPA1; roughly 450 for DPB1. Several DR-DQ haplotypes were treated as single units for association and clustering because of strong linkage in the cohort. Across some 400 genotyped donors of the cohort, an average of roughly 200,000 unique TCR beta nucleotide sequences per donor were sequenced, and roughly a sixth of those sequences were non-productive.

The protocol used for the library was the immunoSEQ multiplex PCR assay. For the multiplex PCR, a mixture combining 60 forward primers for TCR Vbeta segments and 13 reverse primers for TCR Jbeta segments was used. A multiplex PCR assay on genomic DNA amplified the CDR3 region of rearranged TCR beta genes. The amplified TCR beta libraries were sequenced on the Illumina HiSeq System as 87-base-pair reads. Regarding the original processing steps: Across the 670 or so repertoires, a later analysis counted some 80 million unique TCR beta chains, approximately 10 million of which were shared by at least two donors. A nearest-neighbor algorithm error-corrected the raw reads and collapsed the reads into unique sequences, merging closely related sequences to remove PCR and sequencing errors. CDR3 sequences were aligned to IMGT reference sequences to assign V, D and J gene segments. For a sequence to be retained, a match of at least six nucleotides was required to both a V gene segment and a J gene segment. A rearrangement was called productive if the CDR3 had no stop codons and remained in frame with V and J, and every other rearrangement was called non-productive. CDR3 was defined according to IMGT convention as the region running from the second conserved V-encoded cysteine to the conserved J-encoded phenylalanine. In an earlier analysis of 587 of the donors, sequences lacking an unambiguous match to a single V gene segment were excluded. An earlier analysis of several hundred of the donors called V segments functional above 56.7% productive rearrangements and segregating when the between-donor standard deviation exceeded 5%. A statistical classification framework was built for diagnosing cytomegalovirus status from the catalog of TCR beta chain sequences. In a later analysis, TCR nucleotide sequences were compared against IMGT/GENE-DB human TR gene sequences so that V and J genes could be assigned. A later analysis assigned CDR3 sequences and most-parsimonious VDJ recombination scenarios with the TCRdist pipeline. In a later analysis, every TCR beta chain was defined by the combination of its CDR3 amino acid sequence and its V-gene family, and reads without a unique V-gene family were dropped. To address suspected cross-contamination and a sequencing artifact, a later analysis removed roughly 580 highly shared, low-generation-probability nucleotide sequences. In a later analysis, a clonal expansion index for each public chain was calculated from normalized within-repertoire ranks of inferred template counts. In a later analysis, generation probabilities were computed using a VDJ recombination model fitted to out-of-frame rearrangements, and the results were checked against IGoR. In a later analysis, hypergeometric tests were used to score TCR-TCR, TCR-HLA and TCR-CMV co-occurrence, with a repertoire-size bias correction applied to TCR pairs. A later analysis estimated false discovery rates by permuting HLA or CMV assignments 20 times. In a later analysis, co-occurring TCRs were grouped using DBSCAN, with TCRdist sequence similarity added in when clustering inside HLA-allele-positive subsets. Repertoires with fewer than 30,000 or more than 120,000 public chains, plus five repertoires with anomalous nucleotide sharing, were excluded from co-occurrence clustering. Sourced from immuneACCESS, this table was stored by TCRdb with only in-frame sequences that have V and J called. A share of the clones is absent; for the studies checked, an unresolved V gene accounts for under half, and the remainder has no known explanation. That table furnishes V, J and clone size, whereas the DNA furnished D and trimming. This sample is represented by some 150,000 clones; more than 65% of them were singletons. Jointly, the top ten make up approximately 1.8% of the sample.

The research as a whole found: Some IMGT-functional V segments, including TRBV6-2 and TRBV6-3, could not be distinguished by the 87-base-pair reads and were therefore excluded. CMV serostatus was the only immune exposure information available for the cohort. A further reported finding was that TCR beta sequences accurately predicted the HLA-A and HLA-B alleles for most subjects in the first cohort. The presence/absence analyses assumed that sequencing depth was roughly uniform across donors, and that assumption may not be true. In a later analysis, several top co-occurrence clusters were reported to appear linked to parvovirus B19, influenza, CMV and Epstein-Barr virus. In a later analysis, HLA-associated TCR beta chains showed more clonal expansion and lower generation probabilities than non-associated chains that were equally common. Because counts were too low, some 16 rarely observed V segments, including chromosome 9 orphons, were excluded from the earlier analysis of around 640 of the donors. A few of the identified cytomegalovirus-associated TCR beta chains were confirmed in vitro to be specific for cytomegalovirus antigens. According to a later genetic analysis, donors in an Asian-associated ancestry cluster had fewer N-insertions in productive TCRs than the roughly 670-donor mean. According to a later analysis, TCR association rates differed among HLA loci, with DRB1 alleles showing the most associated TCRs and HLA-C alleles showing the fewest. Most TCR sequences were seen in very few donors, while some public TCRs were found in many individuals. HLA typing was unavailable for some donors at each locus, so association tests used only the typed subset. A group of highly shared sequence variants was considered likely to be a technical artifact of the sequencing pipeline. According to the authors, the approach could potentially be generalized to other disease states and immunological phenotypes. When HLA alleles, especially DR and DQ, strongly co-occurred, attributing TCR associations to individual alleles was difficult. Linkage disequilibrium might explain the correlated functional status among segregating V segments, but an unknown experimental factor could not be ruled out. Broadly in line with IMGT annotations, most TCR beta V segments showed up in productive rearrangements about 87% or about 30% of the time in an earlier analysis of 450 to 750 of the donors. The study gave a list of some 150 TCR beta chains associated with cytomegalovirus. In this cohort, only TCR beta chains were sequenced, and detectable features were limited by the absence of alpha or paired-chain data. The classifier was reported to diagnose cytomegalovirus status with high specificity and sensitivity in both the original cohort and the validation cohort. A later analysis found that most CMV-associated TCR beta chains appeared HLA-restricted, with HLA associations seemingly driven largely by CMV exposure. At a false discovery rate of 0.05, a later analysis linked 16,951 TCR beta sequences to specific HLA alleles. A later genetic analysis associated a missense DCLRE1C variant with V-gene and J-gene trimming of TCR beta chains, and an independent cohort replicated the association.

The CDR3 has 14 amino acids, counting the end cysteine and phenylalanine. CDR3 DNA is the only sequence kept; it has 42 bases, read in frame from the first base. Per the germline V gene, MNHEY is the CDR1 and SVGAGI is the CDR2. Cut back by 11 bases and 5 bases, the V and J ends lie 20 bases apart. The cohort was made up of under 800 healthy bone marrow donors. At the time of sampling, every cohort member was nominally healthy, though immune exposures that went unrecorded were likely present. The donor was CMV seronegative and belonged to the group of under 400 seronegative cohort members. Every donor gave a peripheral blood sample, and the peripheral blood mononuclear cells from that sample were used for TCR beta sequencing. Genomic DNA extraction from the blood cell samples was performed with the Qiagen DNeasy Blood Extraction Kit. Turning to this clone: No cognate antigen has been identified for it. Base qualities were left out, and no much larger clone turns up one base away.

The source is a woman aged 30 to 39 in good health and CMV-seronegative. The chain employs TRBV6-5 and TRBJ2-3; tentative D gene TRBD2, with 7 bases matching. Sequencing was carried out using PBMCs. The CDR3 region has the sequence CAVLGGLGGDTQYF. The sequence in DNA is TGTGCCGTACTGGGGGGGCTGGGCGGAGATACGCAGTATTTT.